These 32 T cell receptor beta chains were sequenced from one sample in a study of beta chain features in type 1 diabetes. Expressed TCRB transcripts were sequenced because the entire RNA isolate underwent reverse transcription. Method: immunoSEQ multiplex PCR; TCRdb's copy keeps in-frame clones and lacks some. The sample contains under 800,000 clones, about 14% of which appear only once. Sequences were obtained from naive CD4+ T cells from blood. These receptors came from a man aged 18 to 35 in good health.

This clone was seen only a few times. The sample contains more than one DNA sequence encoding this CDR3. The chain recombines TRBV4-1 with TRBJ1-5; D is unclear. The V end lost 1 base, the J end lost 4 bases, and 8 bases lay between the germline ends. CDR1 is MGHRA and CDR2 is YSYEKL in the germline V gene. The CDR3 runs to 14 residues. As DNA, the CDR3 is TGCGCCAGCAGCCAAGGCCAAGGGAATCAGCCCCAGCATTTT. It yields the protein CASSQGQGNQPQHF.

The chain couples TRBV5-1 to TRBJ2-2; D remains ambiguous. Germline V gene data show CDR1 as SGHRS and CDR2 as YFSETQ. The CDR3 contains 14 residues. V dropped 0 bases and J dropped 6 bases, with 9 bases sitting between them. Here the CDR3 DNA reads TGCGCCAGCAGCTTGGGCCATGCCCCCGGGGAGCTGTTTTTT. Translating it yields CASSLGHAPGELFF.

The chain carries TRBV5-4 and TRBJ2-3; perhaps TRBD1 as D (5 bases). This CDR3 has 15 residues. CDR1 and CDR2 from the germline V gene are SGHNT and YYREEE (reference sequence). V was trimmed by 0 bases and J by 5 bases, leaving 13 bases between them. The CDR3 DNA reads as TGTGCCAGCAGCTTGGGAGGTAGGGGTGTAGATACGCAGTATTTT. It encodes CASSLGGRGVDTQYF.

This sequence joins TRBV7-3 and TRBJ1-3, with D uncertain. The CDR3 contains 13 residues. Trimming removed 4 bases from V and 4 bases from J, with 8 bases in between. In germline, CDR1 is SGHTA, CDR2 FQGTGA. For the CDR3, the DNA is TGTGCCAGCAGCTCCAGACAAGGAAACACCATATATTTT. Translated: CASSSRQGNTIYF.

This chain joins TRBV15 and TRBJ1-2; D not certain. Deletions cut 0 bases from V and 4 bases from J, with 9 bases between. This CDR3 is built from 14 residues. Per the germline V gene, CDR1 is LNHNV and CDR2 is YYDKDF (reference sequence). The CDR3 DNA reads as TGTGCCACCAGCAGAGATAGGGAATTCTATGGCTACACCTTC. Residues: CATSRDREFYGYTF. The full variable domain, its missing parts supplied by reference TRBV15 and TRBJ1-2, is DAMVIQNPRYQVTQFGKPVTLSCSQTLNHNVMYWYQQKSSQAPKLLFHYYDKDFNNEADTPDNFQSRRPNTSFCFLDIRSPGLGDTAMYLCATSRDREFYGYTFGSGTRLTVV.

This clone was observed a single time. This sequence joins TRBV2 and TRBJ2-2; no reliable D call. Germline V gene sequence: CDR1 SNHLY, CDR2 FYNNEI. V lost 6 bases and J 1 base, leaving 9 bases between the germline ends. The CDR3 is 14 residues long. DNA for the CDR3: TGTGCCAGCAGGTACACGAGGAACACCGGGGAGCTGTTTTTT. As protein: CASRYTRNTGELFF.

V usage is TRBV10-3 and J usage is TRBJ1-2; TRBD1 is a possible D gene (6 bases). V was cut by 7 bases and J by 4 bases, with 13 bases left in between. Germline V gene data show CDR1 as ENHRY and CDR2 as SYGVKD. The CDR3 is 13 residues long. The CDR3 nucleotides read TGTGCCATCACCCCTACAGGGACCTATGGCTACACCTTC. Its translation: CAITPTGTYGYTF.

A few counts support this clone. This chain uses TRBV5-4 with TRBJ1-4, with TRBD1 identical over 9 bases. CDR3 length equals 15 residues. Germline V gives CDR1 SGHNT, CDR2 YYREEE (reference sequence). Trimming removed 1 base from V and 2 bases from J; junction bases left unmatched: 0. The DNA of the CDR3 is TGTGCCAGCAGCTTGACAGGGGGCACTAATGAAAAACTGTTTTTT. The encoded protein is CASSLTGGTNEKLFF.

This chain joins TRBV7-7 and TRBJ2-2; the match to TRBD1 covers 11 bases. The CDR3 contains 15 residues. The trim removed 5 bases at V and 5 bases at J, leaving 4 bases unmatched. CDR1 and CDR2 from the germline V gene are SSHAT and FNYEAQ (reference sequence). CDR3 in amino acids: CASSQDRGPTGELFF. The CDR3 nucleotides are TGTGCCAGCAGCCAGGACAGGGGGCCGACCGGGGAGCTGTTTTTT.

In this sample, this clone turned up many times. The same CDR3 is also encoded by other DNA sequences in this sample. The chain carries TRBV7-9 and TRBJ1-2; 9 bases match TRBD1. The CDR3 has 16 amino acids. V shed 1 base, J shed 5 bases, and the junction held 8 bases outside the gene matches. CDR1 is SEHNR and CDR2 is FQNEAQ in the germline V gene (reference sequence). The CDR3 nucleotides read TGTGCCAGCAGCTTAGGTCAGCCGGGACAGGGTTATGGCTACACCTTC. This translates into CASSLGQPGQGYGYTF.

A few counts support this clone. The V gene is TRBV2, the J gene TRBJ1-2; the match to TRBD1 covers 8 bases. After removal of 7 bases from V and 7 bases from J, the junction contained 17 bases not matched to a gene. Germline lookup yields CDR1 SNHLY and CDR2 FYNNEI. The CDR3 length is 16 residues. CDR3 in DNA: TGTGCCAGCACCCCCCTCGTCTCCGGGACAGGAGGTGGCTACACCTTC. This sequence encodes CASTPLVSGTGGGYTF.

This clone turned up a few times. The chain couples TRBV7-8 to TRBJ2-5, with D unresolved. Trimming removed 1 base from V and 2 bases from J, with 23 bases in between. Germline V CDR1 and CDR2: SGHVS, FQNEAQ. This CDR3 contains 19 residues. CDR3 in DNA: TGTGCCAGCAGCTTAGGCTCGCCAAGTTATCGGAAAAGGCAAGAGACCCAGTACTTC. Translation: CASSLGSPSYRKRQETQYF.

The chain employs TRBV7-2 and TRBJ2-1, with 10 nucleotides matching TRBD2. CDR3 length equals 17 residues. Germline V gene lookup returns CDR1 SGHTA and CDR2 FQGNSA. The ends lost 5 bases at V and 8 bases at J; junction bases unmatched: 15. CDR3 DNA: TGTGCCAGCAGCCAACAGGCTTGGCCTAGCGGGAGTGATGAGCAGTTCTTC. Its translation is CASSQQAWPSGSDEQFF. Drawing the rest from reference TRBV7-2 and TRBJ2-1, the complete variable domain is GAGVSQSPSNKVTEKGKDVELRCDPISGHTALYWYRQSLGQGLEFLIYFQGNSAPDKSGLPSDRFSAERTGGSVSTLTIQRTQQEDSAVYLCASSQQAWPSGSDEQFFGPGTRLTVL.

The chain employs TRBV4-1 and TRBJ2-1; D gene unclear. The CDR3 covers 16 residues. The ends were cut back, 1 base at V and 0 bases at J, with 10 bases in the middle. Germline V gene lookup returns CDR1 MGHRA and CDR2 YSYEKL. CDR3 region: CASSQGPSSSYNEQFF. In DNA form, the CDR3 reads TGCGCCAGCAGCCAAGGTCCTTCCAGCTCCTACAATGAGCAGTTCTTC.

The chain couples TRBV4-3 to TRBJ1-6; the D gene is possibly TRBD1 (5 bases). The germline gives CDR1 LGHNA, CDR2 YSLEER. This CDR3 is built from 19 residues. The V end was cut by 0 bases, the J end by 4 bases, with 19 bases between. The CDR3 loop reads CASSQDVPGQFSYNSPLHF. Written as DNA, the CDR3 is TGCGCCAGCAGCCAAGATGTCCCAGGGCAATTCTCATATAATTCACCCCTCCACTTT.

The table lists this clone with a few counts. The chain joins TRBV27 to TRBJ2-1, with D perhaps TRBD2 (6 bases). The CDR3 spans 13 residues. V was clipped by 7 bases and J by 7 bases, with 14 bases between them. Per germline, CDR1 MNHEY and CDR2 SMNVEV (reference sequence). CDR3 in DNA: TGTGCCAGCACCTCGGGAGTCTTAAATGAGCAGTTCTTC. This codes for CASTSGVLNEQFF.

This clone was seen just once. The chain employs TRBV27 and TRBJ2-3; 14 bases match TRBD2. The CDR3 runs to 17 residues. V lost 7 bases, J lost 5 bases, and 11 bases stayed unmatched. Germline CDR1 reads MNHEY; CDR2 reads SMNVEV (reference sequence). The CDR3: CASTRPGLAGAEDTQYF. The CDR3 DNA sequence: TGTGCCAGCACCCGCCCGGGACTAGCGGGAGCTGAAGATACGCAGTATTTT.

This clone was seen only a few times. Its ends do not fully match the called genes, so a read error is possible. This chain links TRBV7-7 with TRBJ2-7; D uncertain. Germline lookup yields CDR1 SSHAT and CDR2 FNYEAQ (reference sequence). The CDR3 contains 15 residues. The DNA of the CDR3 is TGTGCTAGCAGCCCGTGGCCTTCCGGAAACTACGAGCAGTACTTC. Its protein is CASSPWPSGNYEQYF.

The chain has TRBV20-1 and TRBJ1-1, with D uncertain. Deletions cut 0 bases from V and 4 bases from J, with 3 bases between. Per germline, CDR1 DFQATT and CDR2 SNEGSKA (reference sequence). The CDR3 has 11 amino acids. The CDR3 protein is CSARDLTEAFF. CDR3 bases: TGCAGTGCTAGAGATCTCACTGAAGCTTTCTTT.

In its sample, this clone was seen a few times. This chain joins TRBV4-3 and TRBJ1-1; D remains ambiguous. V was trimmed by 1 base and J by 2 bases, leaving 8 bases between them. Germline V CDR1 and CDR2: LGHNA, YSLEER. The CDR3 has 14 residues. The CDR3 loop reads CASSQVKVNTEAFF. The CDR3 nucleotides are TGCGCCAGCAGCCAAGTTAAAGTCAACACTGAAGCTTTCTTT.

V and J are TRBV23-1 and TRBJ1-5, with TRBD1 as a possible D gene (5 bases). TRBV23-1 is placed among ORFs of uncertain function. The CDR3 is 16 amino acids. The V end was cut by 2 bases, the J end by 4 bases, with 15 bases between. CDR3 sequence reads: CASSQGGPGINQPQHF. As DNA, the CDR3 is TGCGCCAGCAGTCAAGGAGGTCCAGGGATAAATCAGCCCCAGCATTTT.

The sample holds a few counts of this clone. The chain is built from TRBV6-5 and TRBJ1-5, with TRBD1 identical over 7 bases. With V trimmed by 6 bases and J by 6 bases, 8 bases remained unmatched. CDR3 length: 14 residues. Germline lookup yields CDR1 MNHEY and CDR2 SVGAGI. CDR3 bases: TGTGCCAGCAGACAAGACAGGGCAGGTCAGCCCCAGCATTTT. It is translated as CASRQDRAGQPQHF.

The sample holds a few counts of this clone. V and J are TRBV7-9 and TRBJ1-1; tentatively, D is TRBD1 (6 bases). From germline, CDR1 is SEHNR and CDR2 FQNEAQ (reference sequence). The CDR3 has 14 amino acids. V was cut by 4 bases and J by 7 bases, with 16 bases left in between. CDR3 region: CASSSSLPTGEAFF. Here the CDR3 DNA reads TGTGCCAGCAGCTCCTCACTCCCGACAGGTGAAGCTTTCTTT.

The chain joins TRBV5-4 to TRBJ2-5; the D call may be TRBD1 or TRBD2 (5 bases each). The germline CDR1 and CDR2 sequences are SGHNT and YYREEE (reference sequence). The length of the CDR3 is 14 residues. V was cut by 5 bases and J by 3 bases, with 14 bases left in between. This CDR3 reads CASRGERREETQYF. The CDR3 region has the DNA TGTGCCAGCAGGGGGGAGAGAAGGGAAGAGACCCAGTACTTC.

This clone appeared a few times. The chain links TRBV5-4 to TRBJ1-4; 9 bases map to TRBD1. This CDR3 contains 15 residues. Germline V gene lookup returns CDR1 SGHNT and CDR2 YYREEE (reference sequence). The junction had 9 bases not matched to a gene; V was cut back by 4 bases and J by 8 bases. Here the CDR3 DNA reads TGTGCCAGCAGCGATCAACAGGGGGCAGGAGAAAAACTGTTTTTT. The encoded protein is CASSDQQGAGEKLFF.

The V call is TRBV6-5, the J call TRBJ2-7; D might be TRBD1 (5 bases). CDR1 is MNHEY, CDR2 SVGAGI, per germline. The CDR3 is made up of 14 amino acids. Trimming took 6 bases from V and 2 from J, leaving 14 bases between them. CDR3 sequence (DNA): TGTGCCAGCAGCCGGACAATTCAGACCTACGAGCAGTACTTC. Amino acids: CASSRTIQTYEQYF.

This sequence joins TRBV7-2 and TRBJ1-5, with 7 nucleotides matching TRBD1. Germline assignment: CDR1 SGHTA and CDR2 FQGNSA. The CDR3 has 17 residues. J was trimmed by 3 bases and V by 3 bases; bases with no gene match: 11. CDR3 nucleotide sequence: TGTGCCAGCAGCTTCGGGGGGAGCGGGACAGTCAATCAGCCCCAGCATTTT. It is translated as CASSFGGSGTVNQPQHF.

In the case of this clone: Germline and junction disagree at one end, which may indicate a read error. This CDR3 reads CASSFGTIYRYTF. The CDR3 nucleotides read TGTGCCAGCAGCTTTGGCACAATCTATCGCTACACCTTC. The rearrangement uses TRBV5-4 and TRBJ1-2; D is unresolved. CDR1 and CDR2 from the germline V gene are SGHNT and YYREEE (reference sequence). The CDR3 totals 13 residues. The variable domain in full, with the rest retrieved from reference TRBV5-4 and TRBJ1-2, is ETGVTQSPTHLIKTRGQQVTLRCSSQSGHNTVSWYQQALGQGPQFIFQYYREEENGRGNFPPRFSGLQFPNYSSELNVNALELDDSALYLCASSFGTIYRYTFGSGTRLTVV.

The chain employs TRBV5-1 and TRBJ2-7; 10 positions match TRBD2. This CDR3 is built from 15 residues. Unmatched junction bases numbered 4, after V lost 4 bases and J lost 0 bases. Germline V gene lookup returns CDR1 SGHRS and CDR2 YFSETQ. CDR3 sequence: CASSTGLAASYEQYF. The CDR3 region has the DNA TGCGCCAGCAGCACCGGACTAGCGGCCTCCTACGAGCAGTACTTC.

In this sample, this clone turned up a few times. The chain has TRBV7-3 and TRBJ1-4; D unclear. This CDR3 has 13 amino acids. Germline V gene data show CDR1 as SGHTA and CDR2 as FQGTGA. The V end was cut by 2 bases, the J end by 3 bases, with 4 bases between. CDR3 coding DNA: TGTGCCAGCAGCTTACGGCCTAATGAAAAACTGTTTTTT. Translating it yields CASSLRPNEKLFF.

This clone has just a few counts. This chain connects TRBV7-9 to TRBJ1-4; unclear D gene. CDR1 is SEHNR and CDR2 is FQNEAQ in the germline V gene (reference sequence). The V gene lost 6 bases and the J gene lost 8 bases, with 16 bases spanning the gap. The CDR3 spans 14 residues. The CDR3 loop is CASSFGGSGEKLFF. CDR3 DNA sequence: TGTGCCAGCAGTTTCGGAGGGTCGGGGGAAAAACTGTTTTTT.

The sample holds a few counts of this clone. The chain has TRBV7-2 and TRBJ1-2; D may be TRBD1 (5 bases). Trimming left V 1 base short and J 3 bases short, with 12 bases between. Germline CDR1 SGHTA, CDR2 FQGNSA. The CDR3 loop spans 15 amino acids. The CDR3 spells CASSLGGVRDYGYTF. The CDR3 region has the DNA TGTGCCAGCAGCTTAGGAGGGGTTAGAGACTATGGCTACACCTTC.